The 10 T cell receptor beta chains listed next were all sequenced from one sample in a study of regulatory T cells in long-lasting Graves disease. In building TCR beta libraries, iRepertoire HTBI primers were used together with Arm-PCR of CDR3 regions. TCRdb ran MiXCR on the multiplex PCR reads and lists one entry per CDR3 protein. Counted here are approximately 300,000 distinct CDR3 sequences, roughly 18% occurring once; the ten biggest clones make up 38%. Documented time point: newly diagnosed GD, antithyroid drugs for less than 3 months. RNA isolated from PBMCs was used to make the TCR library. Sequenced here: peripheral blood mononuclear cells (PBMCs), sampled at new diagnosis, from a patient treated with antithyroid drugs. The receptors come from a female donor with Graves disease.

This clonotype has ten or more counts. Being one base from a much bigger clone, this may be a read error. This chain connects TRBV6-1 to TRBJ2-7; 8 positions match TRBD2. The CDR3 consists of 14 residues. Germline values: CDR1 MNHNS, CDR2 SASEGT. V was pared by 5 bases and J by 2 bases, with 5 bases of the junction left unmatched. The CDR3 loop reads CASSLTSVPYEQYF. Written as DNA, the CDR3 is TGTGCCAGCAGTCTGACTAGCGTCCCCTACGAGCAGTACTTC.

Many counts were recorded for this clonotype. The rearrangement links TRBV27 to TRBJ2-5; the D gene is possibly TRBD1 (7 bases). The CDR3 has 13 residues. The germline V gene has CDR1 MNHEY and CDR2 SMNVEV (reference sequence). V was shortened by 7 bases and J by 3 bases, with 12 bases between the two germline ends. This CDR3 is CASTGGGEETQYF. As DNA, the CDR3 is TGTGCCAGCACCGGAGGGGGCGAAGAGACCCAGTACTTC.

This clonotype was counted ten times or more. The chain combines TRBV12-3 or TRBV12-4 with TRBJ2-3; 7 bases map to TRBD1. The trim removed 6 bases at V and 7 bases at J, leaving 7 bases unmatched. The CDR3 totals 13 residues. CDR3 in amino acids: CASSPTGLNTQYF. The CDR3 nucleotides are TGTGCCAGCAGCCCGACAGGGTTAAATACGCAGTATTTT.

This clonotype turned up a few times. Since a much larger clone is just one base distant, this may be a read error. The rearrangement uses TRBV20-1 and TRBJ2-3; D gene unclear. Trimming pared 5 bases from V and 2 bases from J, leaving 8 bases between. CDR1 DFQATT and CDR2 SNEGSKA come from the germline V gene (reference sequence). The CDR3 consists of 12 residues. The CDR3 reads CSAEALTDTQYF. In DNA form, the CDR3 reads TGCAGTGCTGAGGCCCTCACAGATACGCAGTATTTT.

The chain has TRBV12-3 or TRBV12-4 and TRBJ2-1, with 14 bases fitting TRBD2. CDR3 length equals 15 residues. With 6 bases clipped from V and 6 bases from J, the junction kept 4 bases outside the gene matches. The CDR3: CASRTGLAGGNEQFF. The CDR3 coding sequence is TGTGCCAGCAGGACCGGACTAGCGGGAGGCAATGAGCAGTTCTTC.

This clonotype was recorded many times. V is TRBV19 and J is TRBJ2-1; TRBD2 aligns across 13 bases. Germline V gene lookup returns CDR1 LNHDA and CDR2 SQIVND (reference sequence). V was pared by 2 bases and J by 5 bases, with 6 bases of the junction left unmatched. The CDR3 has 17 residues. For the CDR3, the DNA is TGTGCCAGTAGTATAAGGACTAGCGGGAGATATAACAATGAGCAGTTCTTC. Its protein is CASSIRTSGRYNNEQFF. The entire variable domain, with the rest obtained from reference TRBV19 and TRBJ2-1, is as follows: DGGITQSPKYLFRKEGQNVTLSCEQNLNHDAMYWYRQDPGQGLRLIYYSQIVNDFQKGDIAEGYSVSREKKESFPLTVTSAQKNPTAFYLCASSIRTSGRYNNEQFFGPGTRLTVL.

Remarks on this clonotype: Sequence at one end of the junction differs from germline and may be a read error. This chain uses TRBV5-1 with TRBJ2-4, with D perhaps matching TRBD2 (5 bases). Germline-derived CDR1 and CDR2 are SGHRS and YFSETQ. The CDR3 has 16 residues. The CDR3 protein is CASSLGGPPQLGVQYF. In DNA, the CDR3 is TGTGCCAGCAGCTTGGGCGGGCCACCCCAACTTGGAGTTCAGTACTTC. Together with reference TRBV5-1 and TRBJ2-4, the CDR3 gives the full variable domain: KAGVTQTPRYLIKTRGQQVTLSCSPISGHRSVSWYQQTPGQGLQFLFEYFSETQRNKGNFPGRFSGRQFSNSRSEMNVSTLELGDSALYLCASSLGGPPQLGVQYFGAGTRLSVL.

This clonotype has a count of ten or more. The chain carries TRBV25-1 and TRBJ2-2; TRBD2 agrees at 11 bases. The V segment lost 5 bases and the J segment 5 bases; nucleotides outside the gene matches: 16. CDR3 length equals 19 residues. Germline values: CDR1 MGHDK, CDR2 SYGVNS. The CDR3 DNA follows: TGTGCCAGCAGTTCCCCTCAGGGGCTAGCGGGAGGTTTGACCGGGGAGCTGTTTTTT. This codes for CASSSPQGLAGGLTGELFF.

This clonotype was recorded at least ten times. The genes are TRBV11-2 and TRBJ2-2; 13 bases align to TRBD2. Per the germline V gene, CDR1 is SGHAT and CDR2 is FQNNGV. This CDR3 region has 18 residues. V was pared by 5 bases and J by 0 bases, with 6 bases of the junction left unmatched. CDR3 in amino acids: CASSGGGLAGANTGELFF. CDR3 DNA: TGTGCCAGCAGCGGCGGCGGACTAGCGGGAGCGAACACCGGGGAGCTGTTTTTT. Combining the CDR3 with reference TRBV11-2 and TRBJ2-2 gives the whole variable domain EAGVAQSPRYKIIEKRQSVAFWCNPISGHATLYWYQQILGQGPKLLIQFQNNGVVDDSQLPKDRFSAERLKGVDSTLKIQPAKLEDSAVYLCASSGGGLAGANTGELFFGEGSRLTVL.

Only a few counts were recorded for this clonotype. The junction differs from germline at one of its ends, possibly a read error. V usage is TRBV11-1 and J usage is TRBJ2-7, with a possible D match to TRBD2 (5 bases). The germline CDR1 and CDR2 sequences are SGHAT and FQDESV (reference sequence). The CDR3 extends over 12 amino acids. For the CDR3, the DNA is TGTGCCAGCAGCATAGCGTCCTACGAGCAGTACTTC. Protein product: CASSIASYEQYF. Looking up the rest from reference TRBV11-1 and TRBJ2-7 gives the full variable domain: EAEVAQSPRYKITEKSQAVAFWCDPISGHATLYWYRQILGQGPELLVQFQDESVVDDSQLPKDRFSAERLKGVDSTLKIQPAELGDSAMYLCASSIASYEQYFGPGTRLTVT.